This T cell receptor beta chain was observed in a study of OX40 agonist ivuxolimab in advanced cancers. About the study: Partial responses occurred in Three dose-escalation patients, one with hepatocellular carcinoma and two with cutaneous melanoma.

V lost 6 bases to trimming and J lost 3 bases, with 15 bases between them. Germline-derived CDR1 and CDR2 are GTSNPN and SVGIG (reference sequence). The CDR3 is 13 residues long. Measured with immunoSEQ multiplex PCR; TCRdb has only the in-frame clones, and not every one. In the table there are around 84,000 clones, 85% to 95% of which are singletons. This chain uses TRBV30 with TRBJ2-7; perhaps D is TRBD1 or TRBD2 (5 bases each). This TCR derives from an adult with an advanced solid tumor such as melanoma, head and neck, liver or kidney cancer. Here the sequenced sample was CD4+ or CD8+ T cells sorted from blood, taken in a trial of the OX40 agonist ivuxolimab. The CDR3 coding sequence is TGTGCCTGTACGCCGGGGCTTGGCTACGAGCAGTACTTC. Its protein is CACTPGLGYEQYF.